One T cell receptor beta chain is described in this entry. The V segment lost 5 bases and the J segment 1 base; nucleotides outside the gene matches: 7. The CDR3 runs 17 residues. CDR1 and CDR2 (germline): MNHEY, SMNVEV (reference sequence). This entry belongs to a study of blood T cell repertoires in COVID-19. On the study more broadly: Acute-phase and convalescent COVID-19 samples originated in the United States, Italy and Spain. T cells, B-cell-depleted T cells, or PBMCs supplied cDNA or gDNA.

As originally analysed: Reference gene primer amplification yielded estimated nucleated cell counts. This table comes from immunoSEQ multiplex PCR, and its TCRdb copy is limited to in-frame clones, with some not included. D and trimming come from the DNA, and the V and J calls and clone size come from that table. The table records some 200,000 clones, around 86% of them present only once. Source material: peripheral blood. V is TRBV27 and J is TRBJ2-2; 10 positions match TRBD2. The TCR was taken from a man aged 80 or over with acute or convalescent COVID-19. The chain's CDR3 is CASSERVAGGNTGELFF. In DNA, the CDR3 is TGTGCCAGCAGTGAGAGGGTAGCGGGAGGGAACACCGGGGAGCTGTTTTTT.